These 9 T cell receptor beta chains were sequenced from one sample in a study of blood T cell repertoires in COVID-19. Method: immunoSEQ multiplex PCR; TCRdb's copy keeps in-frame clones and lacks some. This sample carries about 430,000 clones, 85% to 90% of them seen once, and the ten largest clones take about 1.1%. Material: PBMCs or T cells enriched from blood (not recorded which). The receptors were sampled from a man between 25 and 39 years old who had recovered from COVID-19.

The J gene is TRBJ2-1, the V gene TRBV12-3 or TRBV12-4; D call uncertain. There are 12 residues in the CDR3. V was trimmed by 3 bases and J by 15 bases, leaving 15 bases between them. The CDR3 DNA reads as TGTGCCAGCAGTTTTAATAGTCCGTCGCGGTTCTTC. Translating it yields CASSFNSPSRFF.

V and J are TRBV19 and TRBJ2-1; D is uncertain. Germline CDR1 reads LNHDA; CDR2 reads SQIVND (reference sequence). The CDR3 consists of 11 residues. Trimming removed 3 bases from V and 9 bases from J, with 6 bases in between. The CDR3 loop reads CASSIGSEQFF. In DNA, the CDR3 is TGTGCCAGTAGTATCGGTAGTGAGCAGTTCTTC.

The chain has TRBV20-1 and TRBJ1-2; TRBD1 is a possible D gene (6 bases). Germline V gene sequence: CDR1 DFQATT, CDR2 SNEGSKA (reference sequence). V dropped 3 bases and J dropped 5 bases, with 16 bases sitting between them. The CDR3 is made up of 14 amino acids. The CDR3 DNA follows: TGCAGTGCTAGTGGGGGCTCCGCGGCTTATGGCTACACCTTC. It yields the protein CSASGGSAAYGYTF.

This clone appeared once. The CDR3 spells CASSLDRLNTEAFF. In DNA, the CDR3 is TGTGCCAGCAGCCTAGACAGGTTGAACACTGAAGCTTTCTTT. This rearrangement joins TRBV4-2 to TRBJ1-1, with a weak D call TRBD1 (6 bases). The length of the CDR3 is 14 residues. Germline V gene data show CDR1 as LGHNA and CDR2 as YNFKEQ. Trimming pared 4 bases from V and 0 bases from J, leaving 9 bases between.

The sample holds one count of this clone. The chain recombines TRBV25-1 with TRBJ2-5; D is possibly TRBD2 (6 bases). Between the trimmed V and J ends, which lost 1 base and 5 bases, there was a span of 20 bases. Per germline, CDR1 MGHDK and CDR2 SYGVNS. The CDR3 contains 17 residues. In DNA form, the CDR3 reads TGTGCCAGCAGTGAATGGGGACTTCTTACTAGTGCGGAGACCCAGTACTTC. Translated: CASSEWGLLTSAETQYF.

The chain links TRBV9 to TRBJ2-5; 12 bases are shared with TRBD2. J was trimmed by 4 bases and V by 3 bases; bases with no gene match: 4. This CDR3 comprises 15 residues. Germline CDR1 SGDLS, CDR2 YYNGEE. CDR3 in amino acids: CASSGRLAGVETQYF. The CDR3 nucleotides read TGTGCCAGCAGCGGCCGACTAGCGGGAGTAGAGACCCAGTACTTC.

The genes are TRBV19 and TRBJ2-7; 8 nucleotides agree with TRBD2. The CDR3 runs to 14 residues. V lost 6 bases, J lost 4 bases, and 8 bases stayed unmatched. CDR1 and CDR2 from the germline V gene are LNHDA and SQIVND (reference sequence). The CDR3 DNA follows: TGTGCCAGTAGAGAGAGCGGGAGATCTTACGAGCAGTACTTC. As protein: CASRESGRSYEQYF.

The rearrangement joins TRBV28 to TRBJ2-3, with TRBD2 identical over 7 bases. V trimming: 6 bases; J trimming: 2 bases; junction bases outside the gene matches: 2. Per the germline V gene, CDR1 is MDHEN and CDR2 is SYDVKM. CDR3 size: 13 residues. This CDR3 reads CASSGTTTDTQYF. Written as DNA, the CDR3 is TGTGCCAGCAGCGGGACTACCACAGATACGCAGTATTTT.

Only one count was recorded for this clone. The V and J genes are TRBV2 and TRBJ2-7, with D possibly being TRBD2 (5 bases). CDR3 size: 15 residues. Germline CDR1 and CDR2: SNHLY and FYNNEI. V shed 1 base and J shed 2 bases, with 12 bases lying between them. CDR3 nucleotides: TGTGCCAGCAGTGAAGACTCCGGGGTTACCTACGAGCAGTACTTC. Translated, it gives CASSEDSGVTYEQYF.